The 8 T cell receptor beta chains presented below share a single source sample, sequenced in a study of beta chain features in type 1 diabetes. Overall study findings and caveats: Type 1 diabetes patients had moderately but significantly shorter TCRB CDR3s in all four CD4+ subsets.

Reverse transcription of all isolated RNA meant that expressed TCRB transcripts were sequenced. The repertoire was sequenced with immunoSEQ multiplex PCR; TCRdb's copy has only in-frame clones and lacks some. In the table there are about 240,000 clones, roughly 13% of which are singletons. Antigen specificity for these receptors is unknown. Input material: naive CD4+ T cells from blood. These receptors all stem from a man in his thirties or forties with type 1 diabetes.

J is TRBJ1-1 and V is TRBV5-6; D gene unclear. V was shortened by 2 bases and J by 4 bases, with 6 bases between the two germline ends. The CDR3 sequence is 12 residues long. CDR1 is SGHDT, CDR2 YYEEEE, per germline. The CDR3 nucleotides read TGTGCCAGCAGCTTAGGAGTCACTGAAGCTTTCTTT. Encoded protein: CASSLGVTEAFF. Looking up the rest from reference TRBV5-6 and TRBJ1-1 gives the full variable domain: DAGVTQSPTHLIKTRGQQVTLRCSPKSGHDTVSWYQQALGQGPQFIFQYYEEEERQRGNFPDRFSGHQFPNYSSELNVNALLLGDSALYLCASSLGVTEAFFGQGTRLTVV.

The chain links TRBV4-1 to TRBJ2-1; the D is unclear. The germline V gene has CDR1 MGHRA and CDR2 YSYEKL. V was clipped by 6 bases and J by 1 base, with 10 bases between them. The length of the CDR3 is 14 residues. The CDR3 DNA reads TGCGCCAGCAGGCCCCCCGGGTCCTACAATGAGCAGTTCTTC. This translates into CASRPPGSYNEQFF.

This clone was seen more than once but under ten times. The chain couples TRBV29-1 to TRBJ2-1; weak D call: TRBD1 (6 bases). Trimming stripped 2 bases from V and 6 bases from J, with 17 bases between. Germline V gives CDR1 SQVTM, CDR2 ANQGSEA. This CDR3 region has 15 residues. CDR3 sequence: CSVEPARGTTNEQFF. CDR3 coding DNA: TGCAGCGTTGAACCTGCTAGGGGGACGACCAATGAGCAGTTCTTC.

This clone was observed a few times. The rearrangement uses TRBV9 and TRBJ1-1; tentatively, D is TRBD1 (6 bases). Germline V gives CDR1 SGDLS, CDR2 YYNGEE. The CDR3 consists of 17 residues. Trimming took 4 bases from V and 1 from J, leaving 20 bases between them. The CDR3: CASSKLVSGARNTEAFF. DNA of the CDR3: TGTGCCAGCAGCAAGTTGGTATCAGGGGCGCGGAACACTGAAGCTTTCTTT.

This clone was seen a handful of times. V gene TRBV9 combines with J gene TRBJ2-5; 9 bases fit TRBD2. Germline CDR1 is SGDLS and CDR2 is YYNGEE. This CDR3 region has 16 residues. The ends lost 0 bases at V and 1 base at J; junction bases unmatched: 4. As DNA, the CDR3 is TGTGCCAGCAGCGTAGCGACTAGCGGCCCCCAAGAGACCCAGTACTTC. This codes for CASSVATSGPQETQYF.

This clone appeared a few times. The rearrangement joins TRBV30 to TRBJ2-3; D not resolved. The germline V gene has CDR1 GTSNPN and CDR2 SVGIG (reference sequence). The CDR3 has 11 residues. V was trimmed by 4 bases and J by 4 bases, leaving 6 bases between them. The DNA for the CDR3 is TGTGCCTGGAAACTGGCAGATACGCAGTATTTT. Translation gives CAWKLADTQYF.

This chain connects TRBV6-5 to TRBJ2-5, with 7 bases identical to TRBD2. The CDR3 has 16 residues. Germline V CDR1 and CDR2: MNHEY, SVGAGI. V shed 4 bases and J 6 bases; nucleotides not matched to a gene: 14. The CDR3 bases are TGTGCCAGCAGTTTCGAACTAGCGCCTTCAGGAAAGACCCAGTACTTC. Protein product: CASSFELAPSGKTQYF.

A few counts support this clone. The chain combines TRBV29-1 with TRBJ1-2, with TRBD1 identical over 9 bases. After removal of 2 bases from V and 4 bases from J, the junction contained 5 bases not matched to a gene. The CDR3 sequence is 14 residues long. Germline V lookup: CDR1 SQVTM, CDR2 ANQGSEA. CDR3 in amino acids: CSVERDRVSYGYTF. The DNA of the CDR3 is TGCAGCGTTGAACGGGACAGGGTGTCCTATGGCTACACCTTC.